This T cell receptor (beta chain) was captured in a study of Graves' ophthalmopathy and Graves' hyperthyroidism. General observations from the study: Ophthalmopathy progression cases were predicted by the model with 70.59% sensitivity and 72.22% specificity.

The V gene end was trimmed by 7 bases and the J gene end by 4 bases; junction bases not matched to a gene: 7. The CDR3 extends over 15 amino acids. Germline V lookup: CDR1 MNHEY, CDR2 SVGEGT. The sequenced template was RNA, covering the TCR beta CDR3 region. In the first round, RT-PCR was carried out with HTBI primers, and a multiplex PCR formed the second round. MiXCR, run by TCRdb on the multiplex PCR reads, gives a single entry per CDR3 protein. This repertoire shows about 380,000 distinct CDR3 sequences, approximately 15% found once; its top ten account for approximately 7%. This clonotype was found many times. Its antigen is unknown. Included hyperthyroidism patients were aged 18 to 65 and newly diagnosed (under 2 months' duration).

This clonotype was obtained from a woman younger than 35 with stable Graves' hyperthyroidism. Input material: peripheral blood. The genes are TRBV6-2 or TRBV6-3 and TRBJ1-2, with 12 bases matching TRBD1. CDR3 nucleotide sequence: TGTGCCAGCAATCCGGGACAGGGGGCTGGCTATGGCTACACCTTC. This encodes CASNPGQGAGYGYTF.